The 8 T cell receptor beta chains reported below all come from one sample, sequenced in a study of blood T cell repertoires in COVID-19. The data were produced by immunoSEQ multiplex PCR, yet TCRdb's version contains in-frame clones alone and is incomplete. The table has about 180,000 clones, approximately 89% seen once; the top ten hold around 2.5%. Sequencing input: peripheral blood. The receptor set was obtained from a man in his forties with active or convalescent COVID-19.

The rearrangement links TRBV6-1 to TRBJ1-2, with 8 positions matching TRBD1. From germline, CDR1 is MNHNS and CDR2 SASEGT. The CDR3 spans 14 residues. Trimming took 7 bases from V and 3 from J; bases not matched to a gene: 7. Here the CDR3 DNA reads TGTGCCAGCACCAAGACAGGGGTCGACTATGGCTACACCTTC. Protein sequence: CASTKTGVDYGYTF.

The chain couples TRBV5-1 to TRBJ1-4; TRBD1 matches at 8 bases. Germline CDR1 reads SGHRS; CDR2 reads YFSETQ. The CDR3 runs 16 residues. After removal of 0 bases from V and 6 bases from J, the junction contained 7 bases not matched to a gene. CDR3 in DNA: TGCGCCAGCAGCTTGGGGGACAGGCGGAGAGATGAAAAACTGTTTTTT. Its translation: CASSLGDRRRDEKLFF.

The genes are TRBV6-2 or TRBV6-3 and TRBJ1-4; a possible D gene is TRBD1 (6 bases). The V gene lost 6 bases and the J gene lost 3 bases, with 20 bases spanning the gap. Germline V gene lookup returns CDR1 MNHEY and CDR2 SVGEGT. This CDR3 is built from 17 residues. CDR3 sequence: CASSIGGGRPSNEKLFF. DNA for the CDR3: TGTGCCAGCAGCATCGGCGGGGGCCGCCCTTCTAATGAAAAACTGTTTTTT.

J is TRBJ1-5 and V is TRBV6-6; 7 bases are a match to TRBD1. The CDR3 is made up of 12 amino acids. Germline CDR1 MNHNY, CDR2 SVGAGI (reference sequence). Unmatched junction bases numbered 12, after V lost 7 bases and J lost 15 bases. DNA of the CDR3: TGTGCCAGCATTGGAGGGGGCGGAGGGGGGCATTTT. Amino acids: CASIGGGGGGHF.

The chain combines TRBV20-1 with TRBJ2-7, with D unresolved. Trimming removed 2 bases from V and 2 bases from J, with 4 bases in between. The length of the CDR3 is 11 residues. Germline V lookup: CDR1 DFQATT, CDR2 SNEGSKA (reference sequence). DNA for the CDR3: TGCAGTGCTAGACAGACCTACGAGCAGTACTTC. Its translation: CSARQTYEQYF.

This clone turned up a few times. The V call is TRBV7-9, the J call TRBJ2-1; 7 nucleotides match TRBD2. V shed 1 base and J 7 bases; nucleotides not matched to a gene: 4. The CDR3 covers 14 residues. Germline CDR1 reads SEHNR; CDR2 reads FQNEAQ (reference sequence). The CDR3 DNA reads TGTGCCAGCAGCTTAGGGGGAGGGGTTAATGAGCAGTTCTTC. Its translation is CASSLGGGVNEQFF.

The DNA of the CDR3 is TGTGCCACCAGTGATACTGGACAGGGGGTATACGAGCAGTACTTC. Protein: CATSDTGQGVYEQYF. This chain connects TRBV24-1 to TRBJ2-7, with 10 nucleotides matching TRBD1. V lost 3 bases and J lost 4; bases outside the gene matches: 5. The germline CDR1 and CDR2 sequences are KGHDR and SFDVKD. This CDR3 region has 15 residues.

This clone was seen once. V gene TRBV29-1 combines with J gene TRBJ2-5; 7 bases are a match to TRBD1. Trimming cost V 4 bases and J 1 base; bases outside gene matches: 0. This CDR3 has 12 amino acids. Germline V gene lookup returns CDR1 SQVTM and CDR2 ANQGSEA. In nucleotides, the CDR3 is TGCAGCGTTGGACAGGGCCAAGAGACCCAGTACTTC. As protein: CSVGQGQETQYF.